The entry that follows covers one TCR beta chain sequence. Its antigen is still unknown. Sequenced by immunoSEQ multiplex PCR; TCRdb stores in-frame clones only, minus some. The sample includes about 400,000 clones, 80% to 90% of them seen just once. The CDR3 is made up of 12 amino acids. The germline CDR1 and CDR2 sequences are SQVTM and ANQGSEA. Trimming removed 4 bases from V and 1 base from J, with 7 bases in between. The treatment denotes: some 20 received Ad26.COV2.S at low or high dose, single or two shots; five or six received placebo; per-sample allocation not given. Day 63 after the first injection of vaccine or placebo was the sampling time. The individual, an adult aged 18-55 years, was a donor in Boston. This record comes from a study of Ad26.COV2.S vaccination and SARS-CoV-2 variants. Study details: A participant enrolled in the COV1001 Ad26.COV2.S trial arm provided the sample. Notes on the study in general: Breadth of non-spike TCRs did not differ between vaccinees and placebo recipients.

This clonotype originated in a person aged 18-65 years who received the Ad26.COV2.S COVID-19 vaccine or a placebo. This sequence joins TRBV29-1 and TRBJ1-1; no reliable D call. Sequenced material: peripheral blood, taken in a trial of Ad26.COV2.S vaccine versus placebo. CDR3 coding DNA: TGCAGCGTTGGGAGCCCGAACACTGAAGCTTTCTTT. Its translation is CSVGSPNTEAFF.